This T cell receptor (beta chain) is drawn from a study of shared clonotypes between healthy human individuals. As for this clone: Its cognate antigen is unknown.

General study findings and limits: Limitation of the genetic and exposure-history diversity represented came from the few donors. Naive CD4 clonotypes overlapped across a handful of donors at around 4.7%.

The sorted-subset replicate PCRs were given approximately 190 ng DNA, which is approximately 30,000 T cell genomes. Profiling relied on immunoSEQ multiplex PCR, and the TCRdb table lists in-frame clones only, not all of them. The sample shows some 2.1 million clones, 85% to 95% of them seen only once. Unmatched junction bases numbered 10, after V lost 7 bases and J lost 0 bases. The CDR3 sequence is 17 residues long. Germline V gene sequence: CDR1 SGHAT, CDR2 FQNNGV. The chain joins TRBV11-2 to TRBJ2-1, with TRBD2 identical over 9 bases. The source of this sequence is a man in his late teens or twenties in good health. Specimen: naive CD4+ T cells sorted from blood. Subset of the sample: CD45RA+ positively selected. CDR3 in DNA: TGTGCCAGCAAGGGGCTAGCGGGATCAAGCTCCTACAATGAGCAGTTCTTC. This encodes CASKGLAGSSSYNEQFF.